Only a few counts were recorded for the clone carrying this T cell receptor (beta chain). The antigen is undetermined. This entry is derived from a study of cytomegalovirus exposure and HLA in healthy donors. Study results and caveats: The classifier reportedly diagnosed cytomegalovirus status with high specificity and sensitivity.

PCR was performed using 60 Vbeta and 13 Jbeta primers. The method was immunoSEQ multiplex PCR; TCRdb's version includes in-frame clones alone and lacks a portion of them. The table includes about 170,000 clones, around four fifths detected once. Germline CDR1 reads SGHTA; CDR2 reads FQGNSA. The V end was cut by 1 base, the J end by 10 bases, with 10 bases between. The length of the CDR3 is 12 residues. Sequencing was performed on PBMCs. V and J are TRBV7-2 and TRBJ1-1; D uncertain. The receptor's source is a woman aged 50 to 65 in good health and CMV-seropositive. This CDR3 reads CASSLVQIGAFF. The DNA for the CDR3 is TGTGCCAGCAGCTTAGTCCAGATTGGAGCTTTCTTT.